This T cell receptor (beta chain) was captured in a study of blood T cell repertoires in COVID-19. It was during active infection that Seattle patients were enrolled and then longitudinally followed. Assay used: immunoSEQ multiplex PCR; TCRdb lists only in-frame clones, some missing. There are fewer than 150,000 clones in the sample; approximately 85% occur only once, and about 6.1% lies in the top ten. V was clipped by 5 bases and J by 8 bases, with 22 bases between them. Germline-derived CDR1 and CDR2 are SGHVS and FQNEAQ. The CDR3 is made up of 17 amino acids. The chain links TRBV7-8 to TRBJ1-6; D may be TRBD1 (5 bases). This TCR came from a woman aged 55-70 years with COVID-19, enrolled during active disease. The sequencing sample was made of peripheral blood. CDR3 in amino acids: CASSGNKGWGLDSPLHF. Here the CDR3 DNA reads TGTGCCAGCAGCGGGAACAAGGGATGGGGCTTGGATTCACCCCTCCACTTT.